This TCR beta chain is from a study of T cells in tumors after PD-1 blockade. In the study overall: Prior checkpoint blockade, systemic immunosuppressant use, or anti-cancer therapy within 4 weeks excluded patients.

Study outcomes and limitations: Blood contained approximately 43% of the tumor's TCR clonotypes.

TCRdb's copy holds only in-frame clones and misses some; the assay was immunoSEQ multiplex PCR. The sample shows approximately 47,000 clones, 65% to 85% of them seen only once. Genomic DNA template from tumor biopsies or peripheral blood, about 600 ng to 6,500 ng input. Comment on this clone: Antigen specificity is unknown.

CDR1 is SNHLY, CDR2 FYNNEI, per germline. The CDR3 runs 15 residues. V lost 7 bases, J lost 7 bases, and 20 bases lay in between. The specimen comprised PBMCs, sampled before anti-PD-1 treatment. The TCR comes from a human donor with basal cell carcinoma. The genes are TRBV2 and TRBJ2-1; no clear D gene. The CDR3 DNA reads TGTGCCAGCAAGGAGCCTAGAGTGGTCAGTAATGAGCAGTTCTTC. This gives the protein CASKEPRVVSNEQFF. Full variable domain (outside the CDR3, taken from reference TRBV2 and TRBJ2-1): EPEVTQTPSHQVTQMGQEVILRCVPISNHLYFYWYRQILGQKVEFLVSFYNNEISEKSEIFDDQFSVERPDGSNFTLKIRSTKLEDSAMYFCASKEPRVVSNEQFFGPGTRLTVL.